One and the same sample provided the 18 T cell receptor beta chains below, sequenced in a study of T cells in Graves' hyperthyroidism and ophthalmopathy. Regions amplified from RNA transcripts were the TCR beta CDR3 regions. A set of HTBI primers served as the primers for a first-round RT-PCR of the TCR CDR3. MiXCR, run by TCRdb on the multiplex PCR reads, gives a single entry per CDR3 protein. The table records 640,000 or so distinct CDR3 sequences, approximately 15% of them present only once. Specimen: blood. The source of these receptors is a woman aged 18-29 years with Graves' ophthalmopathy.

This clonotype was observed a handful of times. The chain is built from TRBV5-1 and TRBJ1-2; weak D call: TRBD1 (5 bases). In germline, CDR1 is SGHRS, CDR2 YFSETQ. The CDR3 contains 15 residues. With 4 bases removed from V and 7 bases from J, the gap between germline ends came to 20 bases. CDR3 sequence reads: CASSPWGGSSGGYTF. CDR3 bases: TGCGCCAGCAGCCCTTGGGGCGGGAGTTCGGGTGGCTACACCTTC.

This clonotype has more than one count but fewer than ten. The rearrangement links TRBV7-8 to TRBJ2-7; TRBD2 matches 8 bases. Germline V gene lookup returns CDR1 SGHVS and CDR2 FQNEAQ. J was trimmed by 3 bases and V by 5 bases; bases with no gene match: 15. The CDR3 length is 17 residues. CDR3 sequence: CASSPRISGRSHYEQYF. For the CDR3, the DNA is TGTGCCAGCAGCCCCCGAATAAGCGGGAGATCACACTACGAGCAGTACTTC.

Many counts were recorded for this clonotype. The chain carries TRBV20-1 and TRBJ2-1; D remains ambiguous. The CDR3 consists of 10 residues. Germline lookup yields CDR1 DFQATT and CDR2 SNEGSKA (reference sequence). The CDR3 sequence is CSGSEYEQFF. The CDR3 DNA follows: TGCAGCGGATCTGAGTATGAGCAGTTCTTC.

This clonotype has at least ten counts. The chain uses TRBV27 and TRBJ2-7; TRBD2 matches 11 bases. V lost 10 bases to trimming and J lost 4 bases; unmatched junction nucleotides: 12. The CDR3 has 15 amino acids. Germline CDR1 is MNHEY and CDR2 is SMNVEV (reference sequence). Written as DNA, the CDR3 is TGTGCCACCACGACCACGACTAGCGGGGAGTACGAGCAGTACTTC. This sequence encodes CATTTTTSGEYEQYF.

J is TRBJ2-1 and V is TRBV12-3 or TRBV12-4; 7 bases agree with TRBD2. Trimming removed 1 base from V and 6 bases from J; junction bases left unmatched: 3. The CDR3 sequence is 14 residues long. Here the CDR3 DNA reads TGTGCCAGCAGTTTAGTACTAGCGAGCAATGAGCAGTTCTTC. Amino acids: CASSLVLASNEQFF.

This clonotype was seen at least ten times. The rearrangement links TRBV2 to TRBJ1-1, with unresolved D. The germline V gene has CDR1 SNHLY and CDR2 FYNNEI. Trimming stripped 5 bases from V and 11 bases from J, with 18 bases between. There are 13 residues in the CDR3. The CDR3 region has the DNA TGTGCCAGCAGTCTAGACCCTCGGAAAGGGGCTTTCTTT. Translated, it gives CASSLDPRKGAFF.

With respect to this clonotype: This may be a read error: a much more frequent sequence differs by one nucleotide. The chain recombines TRBV20-1 with TRBJ2-3; TRBD2 agrees at 13 bases. The CDR3 covers 15 residues. CDR1 DFQATT and CDR2 SNEGSKA come from the germline V gene (reference sequence). J gave up 10 bases and V 6 bases, and 13 bases lay outside the gene matches. This CDR3 is CSARTSGGGGPAQYF. CDR3 nucleotides: TGCAGTGCCAGGACTAGCGGGGGAGGGGGCCCTGCGCAGTATTTT.

The rearrangement links TRBV2 to TRBJ2-5; D perhaps matches TRBD1 (6 bases). Trimming took 5 bases from V and 5 from J, leaving 12 bases between them. From germline, CDR1 is SNHLY and CDR2 FYNNEI. The CDR3 totals 13 residues. In DNA, the CDR3 is TGTGCCAGCAGTCCGGAGCAGGGGGAGACCCAGTACTTC. This gives the protein CASSPEQGETQYF.

This clonotype was seen at least ten times. This chain uses TRBV7-3 with TRBJ1-5; D gene ambiguous. V was pared by 6 bases and J by 4 bases, with 10 bases between. This CDR3 spans 13 amino acids. Germline CDR1 and CDR2: SGHTA and FQGTGA. CDR3 protein: CASSLGRNQPQHF. DNA of the CDR3: TGTGCCAGCAGTTTGGGTAGGAATCAGCCCCAGCATTTT.

This clonotype has at least ten counts. The chain links TRBV27 to TRBJ2-7; TRBD2 matches 8 bases. Germline CDR1 is MNHEY and CDR2 is SMNVEV (reference sequence). This CDR3 has 15 amino acids. Trimming at V came to 2 bases and at J to 2 bases, leaving 5 bases not matched to a gene. Written as DNA, the CDR3 is TGTGCCAGCAGTTTAAAACCGGGAGGGCCCTACGAGCAGTACTTC. This translates into CASSLKPGGPYEQYF.

This clonotype appeared many times. The chain carries TRBV7-3 and TRBJ2-1; no firm D call. Germline V CDR1 and CDR2: SGHTA, FQGTGA. The CDR3 covers 15 residues. V dropped 3 bases and J dropped 0 bases, with 9 bases sitting between them. In DNA form, the CDR3 reads TGTGCCAGCAGCTTTCGGTGGAGCTCCTACAATGAGCAGTTCTTC. This codes for CASSFRWSSYNEQFF.

The chain carries TRBV24-1 and TRBJ2-6, with unresolved D. Germline V gene lookup returns CDR1 KGHDR and CDR2 SFDVKD. The CDR3 covers 16 residues. With 7 bases removed from V and 2 bases from J, the gap between germline ends came to 14 bases. This chain's CDR3 is CATSAPDITGANVLTF. The CDR3 DNA follows: TGTGCCACCAGCGCCCCTGACATCACTGGGGCCAACGTCCTGACTTTC.

This sequence joins TRBV5-1 and TRBJ2-1; 14 bases agree with TRBD2. V shed 0 bases and J 8 bases; nucleotides not matched to a gene: 4. Germline V gives CDR1 SGHRS, CDR2 YFSETQ. This CDR3 has 16 amino acids. The CDR3 protein is CASSLEGTSGSDEQFF. CDR3 bases: TGCGCCAGCAGCTTGGAGGGGACTAGCGGGAGCGATGAGCAGTTCTTC.

The V gene is TRBV24-1, the J gene TRBJ2-1; 8 bases align to TRBD1. CDR1 and CDR2 from the germline V gene are KGHDR and SFDVKD. J lost 4 bases, V lost 6 bases, and 7 bases had no gene match. This CDR3 has 15 residues. The CDR3 DNA reads TGTGCCACCAGTCTTGACAGGGGCATTTACAATGAGCAGTTCTTC. This encodes CATSLDRGIYNEQFF.

At least ten counts were recorded for this clonotype. The chain carries TRBV11-2 and TRBJ2-1; 8 nucleotides align to TRBD2. Per the germline V gene, CDR1 is SGHAT and CDR2 is FQNNGV. The V segment lost 5 bases and the J segment 5 bases; nucleotides outside the gene matches: 8. The CDR3 contains 15 residues. DNA of the CDR3: TGTGCCAGCAGCCAGGGACTAGAGGAGCACAATGAGCAGTTCTTC. Residues: CASSQGLEEHNEQFF. The complete variable domain, with remaining parts taken from reference TRBV11-2 and TRBJ2-1, reads EAGVAQSPRYKIIEKRQSVAFWCNPISGHATLYWYQQILGQGPKLLIQFQNNGVVDDSQLPKDRFSAERLKGVDSTLKIQPAKLEDSAVYLCASSQGLEEHNEQFFGPGTRLTVL.

This clonotype has at least ten counts. The chain employs TRBV7-9 and TRBJ2-3, with D perhaps TRBD2 (5 bases). Germline values: CDR1 SEHNR, CDR2 FQNEAQ (reference sequence). V dropped 5 bases and J dropped 2 bases, with 11 bases sitting between them. The CDR3 runs to 14 residues. This CDR3 is CASSTKEATDTQYF. CDR3 in DNA: TGTGCCAGCAGCACTAAGGAGGCCACAGATACGCAGTATTTT.

This clonotype was observed many times. The V and J genes are TRBV7-8 and TRBJ2-7; D is ambiguous. V lost 5 bases to trimming and J lost 2 bases, with 16 bases between them. CDR3 length: 15 amino acids. The germline gives CDR1 SGHVS, CDR2 FQNEAQ. This chain's CDR3 is CASSHPGPTPYEQYF. The CDR3 coding sequence is TGTGCCAGCAGCCACCCGGGTCCAACCCCCTACGAGCAGTACTTC.

This clonotype has a count of ten or more. V and J are TRBV13 and TRBJ2-1, with TRBD1 matching over 7 bases. CDR3 length: 14 amino acids. CDR1 and CDR2 from the germline V gene are PRHDT and FYEKMQ (reference sequence). V dropped 5 bases and J dropped 3; count of bases not matched to a gene: 4. This CDR3 reads CASSDRQGYNEQFF. CDR3 sequence (DNA): TGTGCCAGCAGCGACCGACAGGGCTACAATGAGCAGTTCTTC.